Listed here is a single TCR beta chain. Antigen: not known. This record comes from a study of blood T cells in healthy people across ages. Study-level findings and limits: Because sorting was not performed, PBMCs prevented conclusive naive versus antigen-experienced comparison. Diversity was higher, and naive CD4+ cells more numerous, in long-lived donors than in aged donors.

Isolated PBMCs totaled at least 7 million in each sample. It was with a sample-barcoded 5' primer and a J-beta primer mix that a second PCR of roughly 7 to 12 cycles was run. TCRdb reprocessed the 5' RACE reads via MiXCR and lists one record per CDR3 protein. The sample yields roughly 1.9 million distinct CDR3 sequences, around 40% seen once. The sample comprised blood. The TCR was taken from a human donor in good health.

For the CDR3, the DNA is TGTGCCAGCAGCTGGTCTAGCGGGGGCGAAGAGACCCAGTACTTC. Translating gives CASSWSSGGEETQYF. The chain has TRBV7-2 and TRBJ2-5; 10 positions match TRBD2. In germline, CDR1 is SGHTA, CDR2 FQGNSA. The CDR3 sequence is 15 residues long. J was trimmed by 3 bases and V by 4 bases; bases with no gene match: 5.